These 25 T cell receptor beta chains were sequenced from one sample in a study of cytotoxic CD8 clonotypes in ibrutinib-treated CLL. Assay: immunoSEQ multiplex PCR; the TCRdb copy retains only in-frame clones and omits some. The sample shows roughly 300,000 clones, 65% to 85% of them seen only once. The material sequenced was PBMCs, taken at disease progression, from a patient treated with ibrutinib. These receptors were taken from a human donor with chronic lymphocytic leukemia.

V usage is TRBV7-2 and J usage is TRBJ2-2, with D uncertain. This CDR3 spans 13 amino acids. CDR1 is SGHTA, CDR2 FQGNSA, per germline. V was clipped by 5 bases and J by 5 bases, with 9 bases between them. The CDR3 loop reads CASSPGQTGELFF. The CDR3 DNA reads as TGTGCCAGCAGCCCAGGTCAAACCGGGGAGCTGTTTTTT.

V usage is TRBV13 and J usage is TRBJ1-5, with D perhaps matching TRBD1 (5 bases). V lost 3 bases and J 5 bases, leaving 8 bases between the germline ends. The CDR3 runs 13 residues. From germline, CDR1 is PRHDT and CDR2 FYEKMQ (reference sequence). The CDR3 sequence: CASSFGTDQPQHF. DNA for the CDR3: TGTGCCAGCAGCTTCGGGACGGATCAGCCCCAGCATTTT.

The rearrangement uses TRBV6-5 and TRBJ2-7, with a tentative D call TRBD1 (6 bases). The CDR3 has 15 amino acids. The germline gives CDR1 MNHEY, CDR2 SVGAGI. Trimming stripped 0 bases from V and 0 bases from J, with 9 bases between. The CDR3 protein is CASSYSTGSSYEQYF. The CDR3 region has the DNA TGTGCCAGCAGTTACTCGACAGGCAGCTCCTACGAGCAGTACTTC.

CDR3 loop: CASSSLGYPGLENTGELFF. As DNA, the CDR3 is TGTGCCAGCAGCTCCCTAGGCTATCCGGGACTAGAGAACACCGGGGAGCTGTTTTTT. The gene calls are TRBV5-4 and TRBJ2-2; 8 nucleotides line up with TRBD2. The germline V gene has CDR1 SGHNT and CDR2 YYREEE (reference sequence). Trimming removed 3 bases from V and 1 base from J; junction bases left unmatched: 14. This CDR3 spans 19 amino acids.

V usage is TRBV29-1 and J usage is TRBJ2-7; D gene uncertain. The V end was cut by 4 bases, the J end by 2 bases, with 9 bases between. CDR3 size: 12 residues. Germline V gene lookup returns CDR1 SQVTM and CDR2 ANQGSEA. CDR3 in amino acids: CSVAGGPYEQYF. In DNA form, the CDR3 reads TGCAGCGTTGCGGGCGGCCCCTACGAGCAGTACTTC.

As regards this clone: Distinct nucleotide sequences in the sample also encode this CDR3. The chain employs TRBV5-1 and TRBJ1-4; tentatively, D is TRBD1 (5 bases). This CDR3 contains 14 residues. CDR1 SGHRS and CDR2 YFSETQ come from the germline V gene. V dropped 4 bases and J dropped 1 base, with 8 bases sitting between them. This CDR3 is CASSPTVTNEKLFF. The DNA of the CDR3 is TGCGCCAGCAGCCCGACAGTAACTAATGAAAAACTGTTTTTT.

The CDR3 region has the DNA TGTGCCAGCAGTTTCCGGGACAGGGATACCTACGAGCAGTACTTC. It specifies CASSFRDRDTYEQYF. This rearrangement joins TRBV6-5 to TRBJ2-7, with 9 bases matching TRBD1. CDR3 length equals 15 residues. With 4 bases clipped from V and 2 bases from J, the junction kept 6 bases outside the gene matches. In germline, CDR1 is MNHEY, CDR2 SVGAGI.

The gene calls are TRBV2 and TRBJ1-2; tentative D call: TRBD1 (5 bases). The CDR3 has 15 amino acids. V was pared by 10 bases and J by 0 bases, with 18 bases between. Germline V gene sequence: CDR1 SNHLY, CDR2 FYNNEI. CDR3 DNA sequence: TGTGCCACCAGGTGGAGAGGGGTCACTAACTATGGCTACACCTTC. Protein: CATRWRGVTNYGYTF.

The chain has TRBV7-2 and TRBJ1-5; TRBD1 agrees at 7 bases. Germline-derived CDR1 and CDR2 are SGHTA and FQGNSA. V lost 5 bases to trimming and J lost 0 bases; unmatched junction nucleotides: 10. The CDR3 consists of 17 residues. CDR3 in DNA: TGTGCCAGCAGCCCCCCCGGGACAGCTTATAGCAATCAGCCCCAGCATTTT. Translation gives CASSPPGTAYSNQPQHF.

This chain links TRBV19 with TRBJ2-5; no firm D call. Deletions cut 3 bases from V and 5 bases from J, with 7 bases between. The CDR3 has 12 amino acids. CDR1 and CDR2 (germline): LNHDA, SQIVND (reference sequence). Written as DNA, the CDR3 is TGTGCCAGTAGTATTGCCGCGGAGACCCAGTACTTC. As protein: CASSIAAETQYF.

V and J are TRBV5-1 and TRBJ2-3; D is undetermined. The CDR3 is 11 amino acids. V was shortened by 0 bases and J by 8 bases, with 4 bases between the two germline ends. CDR1 and CDR2 from the germline V gene are SGHRS and YFSETQ. The CDR3 DNA reads as TGCGCCAGCAGCTTGGAGGGTACGCAGTATTTT. It specifies CASSLEGTQYF.

This chain uses TRBV28 with TRBJ2-7; D is undetermined. Trimming removed 7 bases from V and 2 bases from J, with 9 bases in between. In germline, CDR1 is MDHEN, CDR2 SYDVKM. The CDR3 runs to 12 residues. The CDR3 here is CASTPRTYEQYF. The CDR3, as DNA: TGTGCCAGCACCCCCAGGACCTACGAGCAGTACTTC.

This rearrangement joins TRBV7-6 to TRBJ2-1, with 8 nucleotides matching TRBD2. After removal of 5 bases from V and 3 bases from J, the junction contained 6 bases not matched to a gene. The germline CDR1 and CDR2 sequences are SGHVS and FNYEAQ. CDR3 length: 15 amino acids. DNA of the CDR3: TGTGCCAGCAGCCTCCCACGGGGGGGCTACAATGAGCAGTTCTTC. It translates to CASSLPRGGYNEQFF.

The chain combines TRBV5-1 with TRBJ2-1; TRBD2 agrees at 8 bases. Looked up from germline, CDR1 is SGHRS and CDR2 is YFSETQ. This CDR3 is 17 amino acids long. Trimming at V came to 4 bases and at J to 7 bases, leaving 16 bases not matched to a gene. The CDR3 nucleotides are TGCGCCAGCAGCCCGGCAGTAGCGGGACTGGAGGGAAATGAGCAGTTCTTC. Amino acids: CASSPAVAGLEGNEQFF.

The chain uses TRBV19 and TRBJ2-7, with 8 bases matching TRBD1. The junction had 10 bases not matched to a gene; V was cut back by 5 bases and J by 4 bases. In germline, CDR1 is LNHDA, CDR2 SQIVND (reference sequence). The CDR3 spans 15 residues. The CDR3 sequence is CASSPEDRVFYEQYF. CDR3 bases: TGTGCCAGTAGTCCCGAGGACAGGGTATTTTACGAGCAGTACTTC.

In this sample, this clone turned up a few times. The chain joins TRBV28 to TRBJ1-1; the match to TRBD1 covers 8 bases. The CDR3 is 14 amino acids. Germline V gene data show CDR1 as MDHEN and CDR2 as SYDVKM. V gave up 3 bases and J gave up 1 base; unmatched junction bases: 1. CDR3 in DNA: TGTGCCAGCAGTTTCGGACAGGGGAACACTGAAGCTTTCTTT. Amino acid sequence: CASSFGQGNTEAFF.

The chain couples TRBV5-1 to TRBJ2-7, with a possible D match to TRBD2 (6 bases). The V gene's germline CDR1 is SGHRS and CDR2 YFSETQ. The CDR3 length is 15 residues. V dropped 1 base and J dropped 3 bases, with 14 bases sitting between them. CDR3 region: CASSLWTGRGYEQYF. CDR3 coding DNA: TGCGCCAGCAGCTTGTGGACCGGGAGAGGCTACGAGCAGTACTTC.

This clone has more than one count but fewer than ten. CDR3 protein: CASLTSGRGEQYF. CDR3 bases: TGTGCCAGCCTCACTAGCGGGAGGGGCGAGCAGTACTTC. The V call is TRBV18, the J call TRBJ2-7; TRBD2 matches 13 bases. Germline CDR1 reads KGHSH; CDR2 reads LQKENI. This CDR3 spans 13 amino acids. V lost 8 bases and J lost 6; bases outside the gene matches: 4.

A single count supports this clone. This rearrangement joins TRBV5-1 to TRBJ1-1; 8 nucleotides agree with TRBD1. Trimming removed 0 bases from V and 3 bases from J; junction bases left unmatched: 10. Germline assignment: CDR1 SGHRS and CDR2 YFSETQ. The CDR3 totals 17 residues. DNA for the CDR3: TGCGCCAGCAGCTTGGACAGTAGGACAGGGAAGGACACTGAAGCTTTCTTT. Amino acids: CASSLDSRTGKDTEAFF.

The CDR3 DNA sequence: TGTGCCAGCAGCCATCACCCACAGGGGGTATTACCCTATGGCTACACCTTC. As protein: CASSHHPQGVLPYGYTF. J is TRBJ1-2 and V is TRBV7-2; 8 nucleotides line up with TRBD1. Looked up from germline, CDR1 is SGHTA and CDR2 is FQGNSA. V gave up 5 bases and J gave up 4 bases; unmatched junction bases: 15. The CDR3 is 17 residues long.

V and J are TRBV15 and TRBJ2-5; TRBD1 matches at 8 bases. Trimming removed 0 bases from V and 2 bases from J; junction bases left unmatched: 5. Germline V lookup: CDR1 LNHNV, CDR2 YYDKDF (reference sequence). There are 16 residues in the CDR3. The CDR3 DNA reads as TGTGCCACCAGCAGAGATCAGGGGGCTAGGCAAGAGACCCAGTACTTC. It encodes CATSRDQGARQETQYF.

This clone was seen a few times. The chain uses TRBV19 and TRBJ1-5; D unresolved. Germline CDR1 reads LNHDA; CDR2 reads SQIVND (reference sequence). There are 16 residues in the CDR3. V lost 3 bases and J 1 base, leaving 13 bases between the germline ends. The CDR3 protein is CASSIYGLGSNQPQHF. The CDR3 DNA is TGTGCCAGTAGTATCTATGGGCTGGGGAGCAATCAGCCCCAGCATTTT.

V and J are TRBV13 and TRBJ1-2; 8 bases align to TRBD1. The ends lost 10 bases at V and 4 bases at J; junction bases unmatched: 11. This CDR3 has 14 amino acids. Germline CDR1 reads PRHDT; CDR2 reads FYEKMQ (reference sequence). The CDR3 region is CATSQGTGSYGYTF. CDR3 nucleotides: TGTGCCACTTCCCAGGGGACAGGCTCCTATGGCTACACCTTC.

This rearrangement joins TRBV13 to TRBJ2-7; no definite D call. V lost 5 bases to trimming and J lost 3 bases, with 14 bases between them. The CDR3 covers 14 residues. Germline CDR1 is PRHDT and CDR2 is FYEKMQ (reference sequence). For the CDR3, the DNA is TGTGCCAGCAGCCTCAGAGAACTCTACTACGAGCAGTACTTC. Translated, it gives CASSLRELYYEQYF. The variable domain in full, completed from reference TRBV13 and TRBJ2-7, reads AAGVIQSPRHLIKEKRETATLKCYPIPRHDTVYWYQQGPGQDPQFLISFYEKMQSDKGSIPDRFSAQQFSDYHSELNMSSLELGDSALYFCASSLRELYYEQYFGPGTRLTVT.

This clone was observed a few times. V usage is TRBV4-1 and J usage is TRBJ2-7; 9 positions agree with TRBD1. The V segment lost 4 bases and the J segment 3 bases; nucleotides outside the gene matches: 1. The germline CDR1 and CDR2 sequences are MGHRA and YSYEKL. CDR3 length equals 13 residues. In DNA form, the CDR3 reads TGCGCCAGCAGCCCGGACAGGGGCTACGAGCAGTACTTC. It yields the protein CASSPDRGYEQYF.